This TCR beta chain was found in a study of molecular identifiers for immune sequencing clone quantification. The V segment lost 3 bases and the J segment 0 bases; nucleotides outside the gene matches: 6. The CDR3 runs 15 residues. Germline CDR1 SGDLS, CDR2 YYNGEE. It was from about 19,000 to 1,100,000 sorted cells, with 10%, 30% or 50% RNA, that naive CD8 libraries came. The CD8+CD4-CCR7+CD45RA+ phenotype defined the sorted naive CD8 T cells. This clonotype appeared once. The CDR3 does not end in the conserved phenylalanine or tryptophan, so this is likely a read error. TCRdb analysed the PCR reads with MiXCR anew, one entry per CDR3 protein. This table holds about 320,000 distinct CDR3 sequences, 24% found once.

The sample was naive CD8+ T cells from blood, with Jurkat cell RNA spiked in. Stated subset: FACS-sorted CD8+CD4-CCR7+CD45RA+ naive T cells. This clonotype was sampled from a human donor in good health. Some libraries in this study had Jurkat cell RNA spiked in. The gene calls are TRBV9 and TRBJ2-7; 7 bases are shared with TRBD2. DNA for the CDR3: TGTGCCAGCAGCGCCGGGACTACCGCCTCCTACGAGCAGTACCTC. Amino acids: CASSAGTTASYEQYL.